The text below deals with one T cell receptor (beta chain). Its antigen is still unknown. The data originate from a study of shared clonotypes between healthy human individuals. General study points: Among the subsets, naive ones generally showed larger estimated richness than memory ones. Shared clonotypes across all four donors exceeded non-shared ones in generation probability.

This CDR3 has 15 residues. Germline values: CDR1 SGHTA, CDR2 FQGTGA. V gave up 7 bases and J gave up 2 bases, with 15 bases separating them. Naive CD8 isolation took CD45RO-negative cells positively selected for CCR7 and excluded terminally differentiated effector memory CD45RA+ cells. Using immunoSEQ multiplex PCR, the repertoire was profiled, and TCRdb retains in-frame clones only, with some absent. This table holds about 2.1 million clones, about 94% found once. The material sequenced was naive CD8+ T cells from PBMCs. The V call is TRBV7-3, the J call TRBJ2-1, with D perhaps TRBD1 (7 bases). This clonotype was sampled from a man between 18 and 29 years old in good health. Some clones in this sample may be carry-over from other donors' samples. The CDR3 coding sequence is TGTGCCAGCACCTTCCAGGGGGGCCCCTACAATGAGCAGTTCTTC. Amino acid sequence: CASTFQGGPYNEQFF.